The 29 T cell receptor beta chains given below trace back to one sample, sequenced in a study of post-analysis software for immune sequencing data. Antigens for these TCRs are unknown. TCR beta cDNA libraries had unique molecular identifiers. TCRdb independently ran MiXCR on the PCR reads; one entry per CDR3 protein. This table has about 800,000 distinct CDR3 sequences, roughly 29% appearing once. Findings of the study overall: In patients, TRBV5-6, TRBV5-1 and TRBV20-1 belonged to five TRBV segments found more frequently than in controls.

Source material: blood. Receptor source: a girl aged 5 to 17 with multiple sclerosis.

This clonotype was observed a single time. The chain carries TRBV20-1 and TRBJ1-4, with a weak D call TRBD1 (5 bases). V dropped 0 bases and J dropped 8 bases, with 13 bases sitting between them. CDR3 length: 14 amino acids. Germline V gene sequence: CDR1 DFQATT, CDR2 SNEGSKA (reference sequence). CDR3 protein: CSARDWSGNEKLFF. CDR3 in DNA: TGCAGTGCTAGAGATTGGTCAGGGAACGAAAAACTGTTTTTT.

This clonotype has a handful of counts. The V and J genes are TRBV5-1 and TRBJ2-1, with 7 bases that match TRBD2. Germline CDR1 reads SGHRS; CDR2 reads YFSETQ. The J segment lost 7 bases and the V segment lost 3 bases, leaving 10 bases of the junction unmatched. The CDR3 is 15 amino acids. CDR3 nucleotide sequence: TGCGCCAGCAGCTGGGGGGGGGATTCGGGTAATGAGCAGTTCTTC. It is translated as CASSWGGDSGNEQFF.

J is TRBJ2-7 and V is TRBV29-1; 7 nucleotides match TRBD2. This CDR3 region has 13 residues. Germline values: CDR1 SQVTM, CDR2 ANQGSEA. With 3 bases clipped from V and 5 bases from J, the junction kept 7 bases outside the gene matches. The CDR3: CSVEGGSSNEQYF. In DNA form, the CDR3 reads TGCAGCGTTGAGGGCGGGAGTTCCAACGAGCAGTACTTC.

CDR3 nucleotides: TGTGCCAGCAGTGCCCCACCGGCAGCCGAAGGGGAAAACACTGAAGCTTTCTTT. Protein product: CASSAPPAAEGENTEAFF. This chain connects TRBV6-1 to TRBJ1-1; perhaps TRBD1 as D (5 bases). Deletions cut 4 bases from V and 2 bases from J, with 23 bases between. The CDR3 contains 18 residues. CDR1 is MNHNS and CDR2 is SASEGT in the germline V gene.

This clonotype was observed a handful of times. This chain connects TRBV11-2 to TRBJ2-1; 8 bases line up with TRBD1. V trimming: 5 bases; J trimming: 12 bases; junction bases outside the gene matches: 9. Germline V gene lookup returns CDR1 SGHAT and CDR2 FQNNGV. This CDR3 contains 13 residues. The CDR3 region is CASSPRQGFGQFF. CDR3 sequence (DNA): TGTGCCAGCAGCCCACGACAGGGGTTTGGGCAGTTCTTC.

The rearrangement joins TRBV7-9 to TRBJ1-1; 11 bases match TRBD1. This CDR3 has 15 amino acids. Germline V CDR1 and CDR2: SEHNR, FQNEAQ (reference sequence). The trim removed 3 bases at V and 4 bases at J, leaving 4 bases unmatched. DNA for the CDR3: TGTGCCAGCAGCTTGGAGGACAGGGGGCGCACTGAAGCTTTCTTT. This translates into CASSLEDRGRTEAFF.

The chain is built from TRBV5-5 and TRBJ2-3; D uncertain. The CDR3 is 15 amino acids. The germline V and J ends were trimmed by 6 bases and 4 bases, with 18 bases remaining between them. Germline CDR1 SGHKS, CDR2 YYEKEE (reference sequence). For the CDR3, the DNA is TGTGCCAGCATCCGACGATCTCTTAGGGCAGATACGCAGTATTTT. It yields the protein CASIRRSLRADTQYF.

The V and J genes are TRBV6-2 or TRBV6-3 and TRBJ2-7; 7 bases agree with TRBD1. The end of the DNA aligns better with TRBJ2-4, so the J call may be wrong. The CDR3 is 15 residues long. Germline V gene lookup returns CDR1 MNHEY and CDR2 SVGEGT. The CDR3 DNA reads as TGTGCCAGCAGCTACGCCCGGGGACAGTCCAACATTCAGTACTTC. This translates into CASSYARGQSNIQYF.

This clonotype was seen a few times. The genes are TRBV6-2 or TRBV6-3 and TRBJ2-7; TRBD2 aligns across 7 bases. The CDR3 covers 15 residues. Germline assignment: CDR1 MNHEY and CDR2 SVGEGT. Trimming took 5 bases from V and 5 from J; bases not matched to a gene: 12. The CDR3 here is CASSPHRGGHDEQYF. The CDR3 DNA sequence: TGTGCCAGCAGTCCCCACCGGGGAGGGCACGACGAGCAGTACTTC.

The V gene is TRBV10-3, the J gene TRBJ2-5, with 7 bases matching TRBD1. V trimming: 7 bases; J trimming: 11 bases; junction bases outside the gene matches: 16. Per the germline V gene, CDR1 is ENHRY and CDR2 is SYGVKD. The CDR3 loop spans 14 amino acids. The CDR3: CAITLGGPATEQYF. As DNA, the CDR3 is TGTGCCATCACCTTAGGGGGCCCCGCGACTGAGCAGTACTTC.

V is TRBV28 and J is TRBJ2-1; 11 nucleotides align to TRBD2. The CDR3 spans 14 residues. Germline V CDR1 and CDR2: MDHEN, SYDVKM. V gave up 5 bases and J gave up 8 bases; unmatched junction bases: 5. CDR3 in DNA: TGTGCCAGCAGTGAGGGTAGCGGGAGGGATGAGCAGTTCTTC. Its protein is CASSEGSGRDEQFF.

The chain combines TRBV4-3 with TRBJ2-1, with 8 bases lining up with TRBD1. The CDR3 loop spans 16 amino acids. Germline V gives CDR1 LGHNA, CDR2 YSLEER. V lost 1 base, J lost 7 bases, and 9 bases stayed unmatched. For the CDR3, the DNA is TGCGCCAGCAGCCAAGGAATTGGACAGGGTCGGAATGAGCAGTTCTTC. It specifies CASSQGIGQGRNEQFF.

The V call is TRBV5-1, the J call TRBJ2-7; possibly TRBD1 for D (6 bases). The CDR3 is 14 amino acids. The ends were cut back, 4 bases at V and 6 bases at J, with 17 bases in the middle. Germline V CDR1 and CDR2: SGHRS, YFSETQ. CDR3 region: CASSTDRSTGEQYF. DNA for the CDR3: TGCGCCAGCAGCACCGACAGGTCCACGGGCGAGCAGTACTTC.

V and J are TRBV28 and TRBJ2-7; weak D call: TRBD2 (6 bases). CDR3 length: 15 residues. Germline CDR1 and CDR2: MDHEN and SYDVKM. Trimming shortened V by 1 base and J by 5 bases, and 15 bases separated the two germline ends. CDR3 region: CASSLSRGRNDEQYF. As DNA, the CDR3 is TGTGCCAGCAGTTTATCGCGGGGACGTAACGACGAGCAGTACTTC. Using reference TRBV28 and TRBJ2-7 for the parts outside the CDR3, the full variable domain is DVKVTQSSRYLVKRTGEKVFLECVQDMDHENMFWYRQDPGLGLRLIYFSYDVKMKEKGDIPEGYSVSREKKERFSLILESASTNQTSMYLCASSLSRGRNDEQYFGPGTRLTVT.

This clonotype was recorded at least ten times. The CDR3 bases are TGTGCCAGCAGCTTATATCGGATTGGGGCAGATACGCAGTATTTT. Translated, it gives CASSLYRIGADTQYF. V is TRBV7-2 and J is TRBJ2-3, with D hard to call. The germline V and J ends were trimmed by 2 bases and 4 bases, with 13 bases remaining between them. The CDR3 runs 15 residues. From germline, CDR1 is SGHTA and CDR2 FQGNSA.

CDR3 sequence: CASSPPFSPNYGYTF. In DNA, the CDR3 is TGTGCCAGCTCACCACCGTTCTCTCCCAACTATGGCTACACCTTC. This chain joins TRBV18 and TRBJ1-2; no clear D gene. Germline V gene data show CDR1 as KGHSH and CDR2 as LQKENI. V was pared by 0 bases and J by 2 bases, with 10 bases between. The CDR3 is 15 amino acids.

The gene calls are TRBV5-4 and TRBJ2-2; unclear D gene. V was pared by 0 bases and J by 2 bases, with 5 bases between. The CDR3 runs 14 residues. The germline gives CDR1 SGHNT, CDR2 YYREEE (reference sequence). The CDR3 bases are TGTGCCAGCAGCTTGGAGCGTAACACCGGGGAGCTGTTTTTT. This gives the protein CASSLERNTGELFF.

This clonotype was counted once. V gene TRBV20-1 combines with J gene TRBJ2-5; the match to TRBD1 covers 7 bases. This CDR3 comprises 11 residues. Germline CDR1 is DFQATT and CDR2 is SNEGSKA (reference sequence). V was clipped by 3 bases and J by 12 bases; unmatched bases: 7. The CDR3 nucleotides are TGCAGTGCTAGTGGAGGACAGGAGAAGTACTTC. Translated: CSASGGQEKYF.

This clonotype turned up a few times. The chain combines TRBV11-2 with TRBJ2-2, with 8 positions matching TRBD2. CDR1 and CDR2 (germline): SGHAT, FQNNGV. The CDR3 contains 14 residues. Germline trimming cut 11 bases from V and 4 bases from J; bases unmatched to any gene: 9. The CDR3 DNA reads as TGTGCCTCCTCGGGGGGGGTTAGCACCGGGGAGCTGTTTTTT. Its translation: CASSGGVSTGELFF.

The V and J genes are TRBV28 and TRBJ2-5; weak D call: TRBD1 (7 bases). CDR1 is MDHEN and CDR2 is SYDVKM in the germline V gene. The CDR3 covers 15 residues. Trimming pared 3 bases from V and 11 bases from J, leaving 22 bases between. The CDR3 protein is CASSFLTGRTNEQYF. CDR3 bases: TGTGCCAGCAGTTTCCTGACAGGGAGGACTAATGAGCAGTACTTC.

This clonotype has just a few counts. The chain combines TRBV20-1 with TRBJ2-7, with 7 bases aligning to TRBD2. This CDR3 has 14 amino acids. Per germline, CDR1 DFQATT and CDR2 SNEGSKA (reference sequence). J was trimmed by 3 bases and V by 3 bases; bases with no gene match: 8. DNA of the CDR3: TGCAGTGCTAGCGCTGCAGGGAGGGTCTACGAGCAGTACTTC. This gives the protein CSASAAGRVYEQYF.

This clonotype was detected only a few times. The chain recombines TRBV3-1 with TRBJ2-2, with 7 bases identical to TRBD1. V lost 2 bases, J lost 3 bases, and 6 bases stayed unmatched. Germline CDR1 and CDR2: LGHDT and YNNKEL (reference sequence). The CDR3 is made up of 16 amino acids. The CDR3 here is CASSQFHQGDTGELFF. DNA for the CDR3: TGTGCCAGCAGCCAATTCCACCAGGGGGACACCGGGGAGCTGTTTTTT.

This clonotype occurred many times. This chain connects TRBV28 to TRBJ2-1, with 8 positions matching TRBD2. This CDR3 comprises 14 residues. Germline values: CDR1 MDHEN, CDR2 SYDVKM. Losses at the gene ends were 6 bases for V and 6 bases for J; bases not matched to a gene: 7. CDR3 DNA: TGTGCCAGCAGCACGGGACTAGAATCCAATGAGCAGTTCTTC. Protein: CASSTGLESNEQFF.

This clonotype was counted a few times. J is TRBJ2-7 and V is TRBV28; D remains unclear. Trimming took off 3 bases at V and 2 bases at J, with 11 bases between the two ends. The CDR3 sequence is 14 residues long. The germline CDR1 and CDR2 sequences are MDHEN and SYDVKM. In DNA, the CDR3 is TGTGCCAGCAGTTTGGTCGGGCGGACCTACGAGCAGTACTTC. It yields the protein CASSLVGRTYEQYF.

Notes on this clonotype: At one of its ends the junction is not consistent with the germline gene, which may arise from a read error. The chain links TRBV6-1 to TRBJ2-1, with D tentatively TRBD1 or TRBD2 (5 bases each). The CDR3 has 13 residues. Germline assignment: CDR1 MNHNS and CDR2 SASEGT. CDR3 in amino acids: CAGRWGRYNEQFF. As DNA, the CDR3 is TGTGCCGGCAGATGGGGACGCTACAATGAGCAGTTCTTC.

This chain joins TRBV20-1 and TRBJ2-3; D is perhaps TRBD1 or TRBD2 (5 bases each). The V and J ends lost 1 base and 4 bases respectively, with 6 bases between them. Germline V gene lookup returns CDR1 DFQATT and CDR2 SNEGSKA (reference sequence). The CDR3 covers 12 residues. CDR3: CSARVGADTQYF. The CDR3 nucleotides read TGCAGTGCTAGAGTGGGGGCAGATACGCAGTATTTT.

This chain connects TRBV7-9 to TRBJ1-2; D remains ambiguous. The V gene's germline CDR1 is SEHNR and CDR2 FQNEAQ (reference sequence). V was clipped by 6 bases and J by 8 bases, with 16 bases between them. The length of the CDR3 is 13 residues. CDR3 coding DNA: TGTGCCAGCAGGAGTCGGGATATAGGGGGCTACACCTTC. Its translation is CASRSRDIGGYTF.

The chain carries TRBV10-3 and TRBJ2-5; 8 nucleotides agree with TRBD2. V lost 4 bases, J lost 7 bases, and 11 bases stayed unmatched. The CDR3 spans 15 residues. Germline-derived CDR1 and CDR2 are ENHRY and SYGVKD. The CDR3 protein is CAISGSRGGEGTQYF. The DNA of the CDR3 is TGTGCCATCAGTGGTAGTCGGGGGGGCGAAGGGACCCAGTACTTC.

This clonotype was detected only a few times. This chain uses TRBV6-5 with TRBJ1-2, with unresolved D. The V and J ends lost 2 bases and 5 bases respectively, with 9 bases between them. The CDR3 is 13 residues long. Germline V CDR1 and CDR2: MNHEY, SVGAGI. The CDR3 loop is CASSYGEGYGYTF. As DNA, the CDR3 is TGTGCCAGCAGTTACGGGGAAGGATATGGCTACACCTTC.